This TCR beta chain was retrieved from a study of OX40 agonist ivuxolimab in advanced cancers. Concerning the study at large: Ivuxolimab was an agonistic, fully human IgG2 monoclonal antibody directed against OX40 (CD134), a costimulatory receptor. The monotherapy dose-escalation portion (N of about 57 patients) of the phase I ivuxolimab trial is reported in the paper. Prior anti-PD-1, anti-PD-L1 or anti-CTLA-4 therapy was permitted, and checkpoint inhibitors had been received by about 44% of dose-escalation patients. Of the roughly 51 patients in dose escalation, some 19 had hepatocellular carcinoma, about 15 had melanoma, 9 had renal cell carcinoma and 9 had head and neck cancer. In the dose-escalation cohort, 82.7% of patients were male, and the mean age was approximately 60 years, with a range of roughly 20 to 80. Intravenous ivuxolimab was administered to patients every 2 weeks at six dose levels: 0.01, 0.1, 0.3, 1.5, 3 and 10 mg/kg. Three dose-escalation patients achieved partial responses, one with hepatocellular carcinoma and two with cutaneous melanoma. The point of sequencing TCRbeta in the periphery was to test whether ivuxolimab changed TCR sequence diversity and drove clonal T-cell expansion.

Of note for this clone: Its binding antigen is unknown. Base qualities were left out, and no much larger clone turns up one base away.

Genomic DNA was isolated from the sorted cells so that the TCRbeta CDR3 region could be sequenced. The immunoSEQ Assay was used to sequence the TCRbeta CDR3 regions. TCRdb took over this immuneACCESS table, retaining in-frame rearrangements with V and J assigned. Such tables are incomplete; in checked studies, under half of the missing clones stem from an unresolved V gene, and the remainder is unexplained. Present in this sample are about 82,000 clones, about 90% of which were seen just once. About 8.6% of the sample is held by the ten biggest clonotypes. The trial excluded patients who had a history of autoimmune disease or who were on systemic immunosuppression. In every dose cohort, peripheral blood was drawn for TCR sequencing at baseline, cycle 4 day 1, and cycle 7 day 1. The samples were taken from a phase I, first-in-human, multicenter, open-label dose-escalation trial of ivuxolimab. Adults with locally advanced or metastatic melanoma, renal cell carcinoma, hepatocellular carcinoma or head and neck squamous cell carcinoma were enrolled in the trial. CD4+ and CD8+ T cells were sorted separately from peripheral blood before TCR sequencing.

The junction shows trimming of 4 bases on V and 1 base on J, and the gene matches do not reach 13 bases of it. There are 18 amino acids in the CDR3, from cysteine to phenylalanine inclusive. Just the 54-base CDR3 DNA is kept, in frame starting at base 1. The germline V gene specifies SGHVS as CDR1 and FNYEAQ as CDR2. Study-wide findings and limitations: Low levels of normalized T-cell clonal expansion were also seen in some patients who did not respond. After ivuxolimab, CD8+ T cells had more expanded clones than CD4+ T cells on average. The antigen specificity of the clonally expanded peripheral T cells was not determined. In partial responders in the 0.1-3.0 mg/kg groups, normalized peripheral clonal expansion was found to be among the lowest, especially among CD8+ T cells. At doses from 0.1 to 3.0 mg/kg, clonal expansion was seen in both CD4+ and CD8+ blood T cells between baseline and week 6.

The source material was CD4+ or CD8+ T cells sorted from blood, sampled in a trial of the OX40 agonist ivuxolimab. The chain is made from TRBV7-6 and TRBJ2-5, with 9 junctional bases fitting TRBD2. The source is an adult with an advanced solid tumor such as melanoma, head and neck, liver or kidney cancer. The CDR3 protein: CASSSRSGGTTFQETQYF. The DNA reads TGTGCCAGCAGCTCAAGGAGCGGGGGGACAACTTTCCAAGAGACCCAGTACTTC.